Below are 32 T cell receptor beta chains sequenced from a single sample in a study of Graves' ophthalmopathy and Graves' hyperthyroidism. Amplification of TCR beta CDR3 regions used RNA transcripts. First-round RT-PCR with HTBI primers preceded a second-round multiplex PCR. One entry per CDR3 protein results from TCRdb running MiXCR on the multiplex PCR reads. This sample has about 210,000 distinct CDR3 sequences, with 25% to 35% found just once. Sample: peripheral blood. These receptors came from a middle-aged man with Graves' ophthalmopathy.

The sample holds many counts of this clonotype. CDR3: CASSLERGNTGELFF. CDR3 bases: TGTGCCAGCAGCTTGGAGCGCGGGAACACCGGGGAGCTGTTTTTT. The rearrangement uses TRBV5-4 and TRBJ2-2; D remains ambiguous. The CDR3 spans 15 residues. Trimming shortened V by 0 bases and J by 1 base, and 7 bases separated the two germline ends. CDR1 is SGHNT, CDR2 YYREEE, per germline (reference sequence).

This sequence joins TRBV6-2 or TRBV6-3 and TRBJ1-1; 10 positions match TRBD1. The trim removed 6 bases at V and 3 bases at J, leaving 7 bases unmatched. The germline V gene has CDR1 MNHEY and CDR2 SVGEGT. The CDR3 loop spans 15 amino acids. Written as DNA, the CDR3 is TGTGCCAGCAGCCGCCTGACAGGGGGCGACACTGAAGCTTTCTTT. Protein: CASSRLTGGDTEAFF.

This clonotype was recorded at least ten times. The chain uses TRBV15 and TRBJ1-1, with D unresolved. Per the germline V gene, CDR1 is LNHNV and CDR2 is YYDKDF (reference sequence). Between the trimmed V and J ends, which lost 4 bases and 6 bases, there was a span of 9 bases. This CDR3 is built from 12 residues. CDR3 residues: CATSNSGSEAFF. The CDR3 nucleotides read TGTGCCACCAGCAACAGCGGTTCTGAAGCTTTCTTT.

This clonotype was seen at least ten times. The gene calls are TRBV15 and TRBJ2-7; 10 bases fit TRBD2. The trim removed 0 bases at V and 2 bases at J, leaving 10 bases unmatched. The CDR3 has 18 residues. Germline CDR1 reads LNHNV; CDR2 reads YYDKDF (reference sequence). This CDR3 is CATSRDPWSSGRAYEQYF. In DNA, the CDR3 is TGTGCCACCAGCAGAGATCCATGGTCCAGCGGGAGGGCCTACGAGCAGTACTTC.

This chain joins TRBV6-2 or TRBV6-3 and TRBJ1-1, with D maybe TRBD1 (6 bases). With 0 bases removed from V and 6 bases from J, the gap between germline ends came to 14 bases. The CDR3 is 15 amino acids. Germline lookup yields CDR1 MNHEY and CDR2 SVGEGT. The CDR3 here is CASSYSRDTGSEAFF. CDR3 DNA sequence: TGTGCCAGCAGTTACTCTAGGGACACGGGATCTGAAGCTTTCTTT.

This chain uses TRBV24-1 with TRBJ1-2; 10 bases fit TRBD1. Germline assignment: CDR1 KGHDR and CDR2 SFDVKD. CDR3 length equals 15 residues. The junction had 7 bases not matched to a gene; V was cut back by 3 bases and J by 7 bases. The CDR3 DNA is TGTGCCACCAGTGATACCGGGACAGGGGATCGTGGCTACACCTTC. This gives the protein CATSDTGTGDRGYTF.

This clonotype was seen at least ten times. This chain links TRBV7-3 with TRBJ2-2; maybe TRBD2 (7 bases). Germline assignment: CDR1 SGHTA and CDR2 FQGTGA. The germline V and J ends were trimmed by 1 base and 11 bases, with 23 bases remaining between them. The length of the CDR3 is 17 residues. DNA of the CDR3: TGTGCCAGCAGCTTAAGGGGGGGGGCTAGCGGATCCCCCGAGCTGTTTTTT. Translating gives CASSLRGGASGSPELFF.

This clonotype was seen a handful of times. DNA for the CDR3: TGTGCCAGCAGACAGGACAGGCGACCCTCCTATAATTCACCCCTCCACTTT. Protein sequence: CASRQDRRPSYNSPLHF. J is TRBJ1-6 and V is TRBV27; 7 nucleotides agree with TRBD1. Trimming took 6 bases from V and 0 from J; bases not matched to a gene: 8. This CDR3 region has 17 residues. Germline V gives CDR1 MNHEY, CDR2 SMNVEV (reference sequence).

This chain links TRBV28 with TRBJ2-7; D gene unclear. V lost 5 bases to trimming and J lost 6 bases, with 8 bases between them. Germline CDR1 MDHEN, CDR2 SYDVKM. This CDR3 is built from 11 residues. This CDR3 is CASSVLSEQYF. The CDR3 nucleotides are TGTGCCAGCAGTGTTCTCAGCGAGCAGTACTTC.

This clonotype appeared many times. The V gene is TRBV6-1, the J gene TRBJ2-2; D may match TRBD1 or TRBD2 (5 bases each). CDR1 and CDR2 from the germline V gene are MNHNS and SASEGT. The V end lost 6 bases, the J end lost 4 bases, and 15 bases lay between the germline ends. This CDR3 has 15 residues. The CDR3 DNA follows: TGTGCCAGCAGATGGCATAGGGACGGCACCGGGGAGCTGTTTTTT. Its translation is CASRWHRDGTGELFF.

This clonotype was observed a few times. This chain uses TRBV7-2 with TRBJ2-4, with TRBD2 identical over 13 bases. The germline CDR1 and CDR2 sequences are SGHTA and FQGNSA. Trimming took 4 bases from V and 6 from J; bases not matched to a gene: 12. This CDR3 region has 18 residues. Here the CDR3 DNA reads TGTGCCAGCAGCTCCTCAAGACTAGCGGGGGGCGGAGGAAACATTCAGTACTTC. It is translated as CASSSSRLAGGGGNIQYF.

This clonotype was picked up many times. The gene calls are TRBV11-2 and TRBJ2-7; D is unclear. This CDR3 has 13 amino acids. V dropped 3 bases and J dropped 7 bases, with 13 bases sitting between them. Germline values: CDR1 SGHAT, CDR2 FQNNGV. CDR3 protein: CASSFMGRPEQYF. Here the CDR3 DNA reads TGTGCCAGCAGCTTTATGGGCAGACCAGAGCAGTACTTC.

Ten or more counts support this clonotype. The CDR3 DNA reads as TGTGCCAGCAGCCAATCGGGACAGGTTAAGATGAACACTGAAGCTTTCTTT. It translates to CASSQSGQVKMNTEAFF. V usage is TRBV16 and J usage is TRBJ1-1, with 8 nucleotides matching TRBD1. CDR3 length equals 17 residues. The germline CDR1 and CDR2 sequences are KGHSY and FQNENV. V lost 0 bases to trimming and J lost 0 bases; unmatched junction nucleotides: 6.

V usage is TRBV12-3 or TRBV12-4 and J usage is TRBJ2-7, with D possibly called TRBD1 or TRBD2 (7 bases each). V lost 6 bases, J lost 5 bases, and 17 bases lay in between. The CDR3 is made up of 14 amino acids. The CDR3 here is CASSQGGLSDEQYF. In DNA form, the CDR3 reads TGTGCCAGCAGCCAGGGGGGGCTAAGTGACGAGCAGTACTTC.

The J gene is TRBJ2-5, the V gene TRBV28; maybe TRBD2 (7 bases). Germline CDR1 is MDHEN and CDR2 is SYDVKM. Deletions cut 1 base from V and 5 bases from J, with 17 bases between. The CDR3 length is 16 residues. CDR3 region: CASSLLWQGRVETQYF. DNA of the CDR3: TGTGCCAGCAGTTTATTATGGCAGGGGAGGGTTGAGACCCAGTACTTC. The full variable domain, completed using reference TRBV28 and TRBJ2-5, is DVKVTQSSRYLVKRTGEKVFLECVQDMDHENMFWYRQDPGLGLRLIYFSYDVKMKEKGDIPEGYSVSREKKERFSLILESASTNQTSMYLCASSLLWQGRVETQYFGPGTRLLVL.

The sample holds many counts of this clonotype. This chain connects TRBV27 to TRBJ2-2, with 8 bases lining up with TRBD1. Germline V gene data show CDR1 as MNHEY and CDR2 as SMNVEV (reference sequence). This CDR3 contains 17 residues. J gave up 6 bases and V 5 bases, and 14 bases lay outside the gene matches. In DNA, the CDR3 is TGTGCCAGCAGTCTTACCCCGACAGGGGCGAGGGCCGGGGAGCTGTTTTTT. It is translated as CASSLTPTGARAGELFF.

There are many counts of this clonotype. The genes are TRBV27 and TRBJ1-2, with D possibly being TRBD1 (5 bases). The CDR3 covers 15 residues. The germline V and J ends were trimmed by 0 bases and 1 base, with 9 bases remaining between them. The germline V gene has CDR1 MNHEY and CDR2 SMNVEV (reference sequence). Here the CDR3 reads CASSLSVGRNYGYTF. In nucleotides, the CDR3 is TGTGCCAGCAGTTTATCGGTGGGGCGTAACTATGGCTACACCTTC.

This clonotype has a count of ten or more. CDR3 protein: CASSFYPPDRAGELFF. The DNA of the CDR3 is TGTGCCAGCAGCTTTTACCCCCCCGACAGGGCCGGGGAGCTGTTTTTT. The rearrangement joins TRBV9 to TRBJ2-2, with 7 bases that match TRBD1. Trimming at V came to 4 bases and at J to 6 bases, leaving 12 bases not matched to a gene. Germline V lookup: CDR1 SGDLS, CDR2 YYNGEE. This CDR3 has 16 amino acids. Based on the CDR3 plus reference TRBV9 and TRBJ2-2, the full variable domain is DSGVTQTPKHLITATGQRVTLRCSPRSGDLSVYWYQQSLDQGLQFLIQYYNGEERAKGNILERFSAQQFPDLHSELNLSSLELGDSALYFCASSFYPPDRAGELFFGEGSRLTVL.

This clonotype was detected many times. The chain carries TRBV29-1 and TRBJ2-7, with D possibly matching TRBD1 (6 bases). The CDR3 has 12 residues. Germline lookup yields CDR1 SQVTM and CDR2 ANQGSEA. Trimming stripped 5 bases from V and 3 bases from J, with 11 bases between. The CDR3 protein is CSVQTGNYEQYF. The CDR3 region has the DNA TGCAGCGTTCAGACAGGAAACTACGAGCAGTACTTC.

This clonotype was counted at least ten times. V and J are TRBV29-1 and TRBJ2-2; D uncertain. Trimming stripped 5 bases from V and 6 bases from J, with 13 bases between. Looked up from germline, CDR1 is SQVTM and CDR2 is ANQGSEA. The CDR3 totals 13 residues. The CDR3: CSVLSSIAGELFF. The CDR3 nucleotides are TGCAGCGTTCTATCTTCGATCGCCGGGGAGCTGTTTTTT.

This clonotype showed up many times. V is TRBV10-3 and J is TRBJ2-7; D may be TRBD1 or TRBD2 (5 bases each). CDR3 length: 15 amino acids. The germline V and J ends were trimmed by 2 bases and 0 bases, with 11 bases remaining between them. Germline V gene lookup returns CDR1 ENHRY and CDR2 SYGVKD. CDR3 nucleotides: TGTGCCATCAGTGAGGGTGGGGGTGCCTCCTACGAGCAGTACTTC. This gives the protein CAISEGGGASYEQYF.

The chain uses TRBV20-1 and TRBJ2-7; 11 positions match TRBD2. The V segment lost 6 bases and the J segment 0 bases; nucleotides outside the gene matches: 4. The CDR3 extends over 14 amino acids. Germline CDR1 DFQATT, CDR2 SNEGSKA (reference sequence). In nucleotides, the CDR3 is TGCAGTGCCCGTGGGACTAGCGGCTCCTACGAGCAGTACTTC. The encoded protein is CSARGTSGSYEQYF.

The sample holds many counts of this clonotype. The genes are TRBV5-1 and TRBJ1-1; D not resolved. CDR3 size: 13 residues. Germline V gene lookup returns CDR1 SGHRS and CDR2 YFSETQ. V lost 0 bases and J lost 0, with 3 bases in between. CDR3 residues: CASSLEVNTEAFF. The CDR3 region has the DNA TGCGCCAGCAGCTTGGAGGTGAACACTGAAGCTTTCTTT.

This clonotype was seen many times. CDR3 DNA sequence: TGTGCCAGCAGCACCTCCGACAGGGTCCACGAGCAGTACTTC. Amino acid sequence: CASSTSDRVHEQYF. The rearrangement joins TRBV7-9 to TRBJ2-7; TRBD1 matches 7 bases. The CDR3 sequence is 14 residues long. Trimming took 5 bases from V and 5 from J; bases not matched to a gene: 9. Germline values: CDR1 SEHNR, CDR2 FQNEAQ (reference sequence).

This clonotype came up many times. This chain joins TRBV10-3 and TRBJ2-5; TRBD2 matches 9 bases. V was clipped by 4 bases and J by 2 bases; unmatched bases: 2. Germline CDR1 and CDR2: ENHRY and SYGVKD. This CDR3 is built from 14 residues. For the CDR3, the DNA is TGTGCCATCAGTGGGACTAGCGTTCAAGAGACCCAGTACTTC. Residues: CAISGTSVQETQYF.

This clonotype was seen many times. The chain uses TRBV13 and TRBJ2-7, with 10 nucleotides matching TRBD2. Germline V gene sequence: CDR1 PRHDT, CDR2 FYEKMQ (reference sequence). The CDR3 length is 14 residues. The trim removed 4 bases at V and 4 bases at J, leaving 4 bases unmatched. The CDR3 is CASSSSSGSYEQYF. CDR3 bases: TGTGCCAGCAGCTCCTCTAGCGGGAGTTACGAGCAGTACTTC. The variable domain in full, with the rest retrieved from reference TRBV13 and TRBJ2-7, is AAGVIQSPRHLIKEKRETATLKCYPIPRHDTVYWYQQGPGQDPQFLISFYEKMQSDKGSIPDRFSAQQFSDYHSELNMSSLELGDSALYFCASSSSSGSYEQYFGPGTRLTVT.

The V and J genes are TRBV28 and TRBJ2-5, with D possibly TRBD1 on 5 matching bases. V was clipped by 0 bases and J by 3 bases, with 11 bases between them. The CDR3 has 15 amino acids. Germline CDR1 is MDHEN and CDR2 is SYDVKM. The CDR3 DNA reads TGTGCCAGCAGTTTATGGCAGGGAAATGAAGAGACCCAGTACTTC. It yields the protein CASSLWQGNEETQYF.

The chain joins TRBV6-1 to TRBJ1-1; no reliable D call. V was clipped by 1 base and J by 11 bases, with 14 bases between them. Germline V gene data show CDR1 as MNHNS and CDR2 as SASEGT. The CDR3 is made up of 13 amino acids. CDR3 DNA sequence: TGTGCCAGCAGTGAAGATGGTCATCTTCCGGCTTTCTTT. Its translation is CASSEDGHLPAFF.

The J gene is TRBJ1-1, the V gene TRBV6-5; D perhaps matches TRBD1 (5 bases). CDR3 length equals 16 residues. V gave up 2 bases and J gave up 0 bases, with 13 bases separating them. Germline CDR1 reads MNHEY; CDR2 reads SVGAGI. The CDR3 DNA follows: TGTGCCAGCAGTTACAGCCGGGGACGGTTGAACACTGAAGCTTTCTTT. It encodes CASSYSRGRLNTEAFF.

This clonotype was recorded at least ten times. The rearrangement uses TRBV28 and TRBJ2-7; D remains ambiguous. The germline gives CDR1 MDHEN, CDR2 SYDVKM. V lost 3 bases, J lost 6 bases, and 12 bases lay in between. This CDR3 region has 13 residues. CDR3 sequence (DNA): TGTGCCAGCAGTTTTTCCCCGCCCGTCGAGCAGTACTTC. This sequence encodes CASSFSPPVEQYF.

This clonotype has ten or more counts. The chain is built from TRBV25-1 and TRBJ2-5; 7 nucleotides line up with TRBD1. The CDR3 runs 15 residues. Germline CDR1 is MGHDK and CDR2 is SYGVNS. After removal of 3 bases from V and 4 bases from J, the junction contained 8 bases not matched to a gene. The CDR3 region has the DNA TGTGCCAGCAGTGACCGAAGGGGGCTGGGAGAGACCCAGTACTTC. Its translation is CASSDRRGLGETQYF.

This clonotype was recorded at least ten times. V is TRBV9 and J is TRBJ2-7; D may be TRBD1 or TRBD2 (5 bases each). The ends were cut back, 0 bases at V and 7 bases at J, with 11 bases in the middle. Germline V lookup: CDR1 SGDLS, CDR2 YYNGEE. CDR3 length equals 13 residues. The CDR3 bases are TGTGCCAGCAGCGTAGAGGGGCCGGGGGAGCAGTACTTC. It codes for CASSVEGPGEQYF.